This entry lists 29 T cell receptor beta chains sequenced from one sample in a study of OX40 agonist ivuxolimab in advanced cancers. Measured with immunoSEQ multiplex PCR; TCRdb has only the in-frame clones, and not every one. The repertoire holds 7,900 or so clones, with around 70% as singletons. Material: CD4+ or CD8+ T cells sorted from blood, obtained in a trial of the OX40 agonist ivuxolimab. These TCRs come from an adult with an advanced solid tumor such as melanoma, head and neck, liver or kidney cancer.

This clone was recorded a few times. The V and J genes are TRBV6-1 and TRBJ2-7; D ambiguous. V dropped 0 bases and J dropped 2 bases, with 8 bases sitting between them. There are 14 residues in the CDR3. Germline assignment: CDR1 MNHNS and CDR2 SASEGT. The CDR3 sequence: CASSEAEAAYEQYF. The CDR3 DNA is TGTGCCAGCAGTGAAGCTGAGGCGGCCTACGAGCAGTACTTC.

This chain joins TRBV18 and TRBJ2-3, with D possibly matching TRBD2 (6 bases). V lost 0 bases to trimming and J lost 3 bases, with 10 bases between them. The germline gives CDR1 KGHSH, CDR2 LQKENI. The CDR3 loop spans 15 amino acids. The CDR3 is CASSPPNRETDTQYF. The CDR3 region has the DNA TGTGCCAGCTCACCACCCAACCGGGAGACAGATACGCAGTATTTT.

This chain uses TRBV2 with TRBJ1-2; 8 bases are shared with TRBD1. Germline trimming cut 10 bases from V and 4 bases from J; bases unmatched to any gene: 20. The CDR3 extends over 17 amino acids. Germline V gene lookup returns CDR1 SNHLY and CDR2 FYNNEI. The DNA for the CDR3 is TGTGCCACCAAAGCGTGGGACAGGTCCGGATCTTCCTATGGCTACACCTTC. Translated, it gives CATKAWDRSGSSYGYTF.

This clone was picked up a small number of times. V is TRBV10-1 and J is TRBJ2-5; no definite D call. The germline V gene encodes CDR1 WNHNN and CDR2 SYGVQD (reference sequence). The CDR3 has 14 residues. V was shortened by 2 bases and J by 5 bases, with 12 bases between the two germline ends. The CDR3 DNA is TGCGCCAGCAGTGAGGGAGTGGCGAGGGAGACCCAGTACTTC. It translates to CASSEGVARETQYF.

J is TRBJ1-2 and V is TRBV11-2; no firm D call. The CDR3 totals 14 residues. The germline CDR1 and CDR2 sequences are SGHAT and FQNNGV. Trimming stripped 3 bases from V and 4 bases from J, with 12 bases between. CDR3 sequence reads: CASSFSGSTYGYTF. The CDR3 DNA reads TGTGCCAGCAGCTTTTCGGGGTCTACCTATGGCTACACCTTC.

The CDR3 DNA reads as TGTGCCAGCAGTGAGCGGGGGGGCTCCTACAATGAGCAGTTCTTC. Amino acid sequence: CASSERGGSYNEQFF. The V and J genes are TRBV6-4 and TRBJ2-1, with 9 bases fitting TRBD2. The germline gives CDR1 MRHNA, CDR2 SNTAGT. V gave up 3 bases and J gave up 0 bases; unmatched junction bases: 0. The CDR3 loop spans 15 amino acids.

The rearrangement links TRBV5-4 to TRBJ1-2, with 9 nucleotides matching TRBD1. The CDR3 extends over 15 amino acids. Trimming cost V 3 bases and J 6 bases; bases outside gene matches: 9. CDR1 is SGHNT and CDR2 is YYREEE in the germline V gene (reference sequence). The CDR3 DNA reads as TGTGCCAGCAGCTCGACATTACAGGGGGCGCATGGCTACACCTTC. Its translation is CASSSTLQGAHGYTF.

There are a few counts of this clone. The rearrangement links TRBV7-9 to TRBJ1-4; 10 bases fit TRBD1. V dropped 5 bases and J dropped 3; count of bases not matched to a gene: 3. Germline V gene sequence: CDR1 SEHNR, CDR2 FQNEAQ (reference sequence). The CDR3 sequence is 15 residues long. The CDR3 coding sequence is TGTGCCAGCAGCCGACAGGGGGCCCCTAATGAAAAACTGTTTTTT. This gives the protein CASSRQGAPNEKLFF.

The chain combines TRBV7-2 with TRBJ1-6; 8 positions agree with TRBD1. Losses at the gene ends were 6 bases for V and 1 base for J; bases not matched to a gene: 11. The CDR3 consists of 18 residues. Germline V lookup: CDR1 SGHTA, CDR2 FQGNSA. The CDR3 nucleotides read TGTGCCAGCAGGTCATTCCGGACAGGGATTTCCTATAATTCACCCCTCCACTTT. The encoded protein is CASRSFRTGISYNSPLHF.

The chain joins TRBV27 to TRBJ2-7, with D perhaps given as TRBD1 or TRBD2 (5 bases each). The length of the CDR3 is 15 residues. Germline-derived CDR1 and CDR2 are MNHEY and SMNVEV (reference sequence). The V end lost 5 bases, the J end lost 5 bases, and 19 bases lay between the germline ends. CDR3 DNA sequence: TGTGCCAGCAGTCCCTGGGACCCACAAGGCGACGAGCAGTACTTC. This codes for CASSPWDPQGDEQYF.

As for this clone: Other DNA sequences from this sample encode an identical CDR3 as well. The rearrangement joins TRBV6-5 to TRBJ2-7; unclear D gene. CDR1 is MNHEY and CDR2 is SVGAGI in the germline V gene. V lost 2 bases to trimming and J lost 5 bases, with 7 bases between them. The CDR3 consists of 12 residues. In nucleotides, the CDR3 is TGTGCCAGCAGTTACAGTCGCCACGAGCAGTACTTC. It translates to CASSYSRHEQYF.

The V gene is TRBV7-4, the J gene TRBJ2-6; D unresolved. The CDR3 loop spans 18 amino acids. The V gene lost 5 bases and the J gene lost 5 bases, with 22 bases spanning the gap. CDR1 is SGHVT, CDR2 SQSDAQ, per germline. This CDR3 reads CASSDLSSSQSRANVLTF. The CDR3 region has the DNA TGTGCCAGCAGCGATCTGTCCAGCTCACAAAGTCGGGCCAACGTCCTGACTTTC.

This sequence joins TRBV27 and TRBJ2-1; 10 bases line up with TRBD2. There are 14 residues in the CDR3. Germline V lookup: CDR1 MNHEY, CDR2 SMNVEV (reference sequence). With V trimmed by 4 bases and J by 14 bases, 11 bases remained unmatched. The CDR3 DNA reads TGTGCCAGCAGTTCTAGCGGGAGAACTAGCTGGAAGTTCTTC. It is translated as CASSSSGRTSWKFF.

The chain couples TRBV19 to TRBJ2-6; 8 nucleotides align to TRBD2. The CDR3 runs 17 residues. J lost 3 bases, V lost 2 bases, and 6 bases had no gene match. CDR1 and CDR2 (germline): LNHDA, SQIVND (reference sequence). In DNA form, the CDR3 reads TGTGCCAGTAGTATATTCGGGGGGGCGAGTGGGGCCAACGTCCTGACTTTC. It specifies CASSIFGGASGANVLTF.

This chain uses TRBV5-4 with TRBJ2-5, with a possible D match to TRBD2 (6 bases). The CDR3 extends over 12 amino acids. Trimming pared 4 bases from V and 5 bases from J, leaving 9 bases between. The V gene's germline CDR1 is SGHNT and CDR2 YYREEE (reference sequence). The CDR3 DNA follows: TGTGCCAGCAGCCCCCGGGGGGAGACCCAGTACTTC. It specifies CASSPRGETQYF.

The J gene is TRBJ1-2, the V gene TRBV4-2; possibly TRBD1 for D (6 bases). V gave up 0 bases and J gave up 5 bases, with 7 bases separating them. The CDR3 sequence is 13 residues long. CDR1 is LGHNA and CDR2 is YNFKEQ in the germline V gene. CDR3 loop: CASSQEQGYGYTF. CDR3 DNA: TGTGCCAGCAGCCAAGAGCAGGGGTATGGCTACACCTTC.

The chain carries TRBV7-2 and TRBJ1-3; D gene unclear. This CDR3 is built from 13 residues. The germline V and J ends were trimmed by 1 base and 11 bases, with 12 bases remaining between them. The germline CDR1 and CDR2 sequences are SGHTA and FQGNSA. This CDR3 is CASSLGGPVPIYF. The CDR3 DNA is TGTGCCAGCAGCTTAGGAGGGCCTGTTCCCATATATTTT.

The V gene is TRBV4-2, the J gene TRBJ2-1, with D hard to call. Germline V gene lookup returns CDR1 LGHNA and CDR2 YNFKEQ. This CDR3 spans 13 amino acids. V was pared by 4 bases and J by 4 bases, with 8 bases between. DNA for the CDR3: TGTGCCAGCAGCCTGGGTCTTTACAATGAGCAGTTCTTC. It yields the protein CASSLGLYNEQFF.

The gene calls are TRBV9 and TRBJ1-3; TRBD1 is a possible D gene (6 bases). The V and J ends lost 7 bases and 2 bases respectively, with 7 bases between them. The CDR3 has 12 amino acids. Per the germline V gene, CDR1 is SGDLS and CDR2 is YYNGEE. The CDR3 bases are TGTGCCAGCGGGGGCCCTGGAAACACCATATATTTT. It codes for CASGGPGNTIYF.

The V call is TRBV5-1, the J call TRBJ2-3; unclear D gene. The CDR3 contains 13 residues. Germline values: CDR1 SGHRS, CDR2 YFSETQ. Trimming cost V 2 bases and J 2 bases, with 6 bases left between them. The CDR3 protein is CASSLSLTDTQYF. CDR3 DNA: TGCGCCAGCAGCTTAAGCCTCACAGATACGCAGTATTTT.

The genes are TRBV18 and TRBJ2-3; D tentatively fits TRBD1 or TRBD2 (5 bases each). The CDR3 has 14 amino acids. Trimming cost V 2 bases and J 5 bases, with 11 bases left between them. Germline V gives CDR1 KGHSH, CDR2 LQKENI. CDR3 DNA sequence: TGTGCCAGCTCACCAACAGGAAGCGGAGATACGCAGTATTTT. This gives the protein CASSPTGSGDTQYF.

The chain is built from TRBV29-1 and TRBJ1-4, with 10 bases aligning to TRBD1. The trim removed 4 bases at V and 7 bases at J, leaving 0 bases unmatched. The germline gives CDR1 SQVTM, CDR2 ANQGSEA. The CDR3 runs 12 residues. The CDR3 nucleotides are TGCAGCGTTGGGACAGGGGGTGAAAAACTGTTTTTT. Encoded protein: CSVGTGGEKLFF.

Note on this clone: This may arise from a read error, as a much more abundant clone is one base away. This chain's CDR3 is CASSYNPAGNQPQYF. CDR3 DNA: TGTGCCAGCAGTTACAACCCGGCGGGCAATCAGCCCCAGTATTTT. This sequence joins TRBV6-6 and TRBJ1-5; D is possibly TRBD2 (5 bases). The DNA end is more similar to TRBJ2-3, so the J call may be wrong. CDR3 length: 15 residues. CDR1 and CDR2 (germline): MNHNY, SVGAGI (reference sequence).

The rearrangement links TRBV5-1 to TRBJ2-7, with D tentatively TRBD1 (6 bases). V lost 4 bases to trimming and J lost 6 bases, with 17 bases between them. Per germline, CDR1 SGHRS and CDR2 YFSETQ. The CDR3 sequence is 14 residues long. The CDR3 reads CASSSTGIVSEQYF. CDR3 DNA: TGCGCCAGCAGCAGCACAGGGATCGTGAGCGAGCAGTACTTC.

This sequence joins TRBV6-6 and TRBJ1-5, with 7 bases aligning to TRBD1. Germline-derived CDR1 and CDR2 are MNHNY and SVGAGI (reference sequence). The J segment lost 4 bases and the V segment lost 6 bases, leaving 3 bases of the junction unmatched. The CDR3 runs 13 residues. CDR3 region: CASSQGVNQPQHF. For the CDR3, the DNA is TGTGCCAGCAGCCAGGGGGTAAATCAGCCCCAGCATTTT.

Within the sample, this clone is medium-sized (0.01 to 0.1%). The chain uses TRBV4-1 and TRBJ1-4; D call uncertain. This CDR3 region has 17 residues. Germline lookup yields CDR1 MGHRA and CDR2 YSYEKL. The V end was cut by 0 bases, the J end by 0 bases, with 11 bases between. DNA of the CDR3: TGCGCCAGCAGCCAAGACGGAAGAAGGGCAACTAATGAAAAACTGTTTTTT. Its translation is CASSQDGRRATNEKLFF.

The CDR3: CASSHRDYRSYEQYF. CDR3 sequence (DNA): TGTGCCAGCAGCCACCGGGACTACCGATCCTACGAGCAGTACTTC. This sequence joins TRBV28 and TRBJ2-7; TRBD2 matches at 7 bases. The germline gives CDR1 MDHEN, CDR2 SYDVKM. The CDR3 is 15 amino acids. Germline trimming cut 6 bases from V and 1 base from J; bases unmatched to any gene: 9.

The V gene is TRBV11-2, the J gene TRBJ2-3; D gene ambiguous. Per the germline V gene, CDR1 is SGHAT and CDR2 is FQNNGV. CDR3 length: 15 amino acids. V was clipped by 1 base and J by 0 bases, with 8 bases between them. CDR3 nucleotide sequence: TGTGCCAGCAGCTTAGGCCCACAAAGCACAGATACGCAGTATTTT. As protein: CASSLGPQSTDTQYF.

The sample holds a few counts of this clone. V is TRBV6-6 and J is TRBJ1-2, with D possibly matching TRBD1 (5 bases). Germline V lookup: CDR1 MNHNY, CDR2 SVGAGI (reference sequence). CDR3 length: 14 residues. The germline V and J ends were trimmed by 6 bases and 4 bases, with 15 bases remaining between them. The CDR3 is CASRTAGGSYGYTF. Here the CDR3 DNA reads TGTGCCAGCAGAACGGCTGGGGGGAGCTATGGCTACACCTTC.